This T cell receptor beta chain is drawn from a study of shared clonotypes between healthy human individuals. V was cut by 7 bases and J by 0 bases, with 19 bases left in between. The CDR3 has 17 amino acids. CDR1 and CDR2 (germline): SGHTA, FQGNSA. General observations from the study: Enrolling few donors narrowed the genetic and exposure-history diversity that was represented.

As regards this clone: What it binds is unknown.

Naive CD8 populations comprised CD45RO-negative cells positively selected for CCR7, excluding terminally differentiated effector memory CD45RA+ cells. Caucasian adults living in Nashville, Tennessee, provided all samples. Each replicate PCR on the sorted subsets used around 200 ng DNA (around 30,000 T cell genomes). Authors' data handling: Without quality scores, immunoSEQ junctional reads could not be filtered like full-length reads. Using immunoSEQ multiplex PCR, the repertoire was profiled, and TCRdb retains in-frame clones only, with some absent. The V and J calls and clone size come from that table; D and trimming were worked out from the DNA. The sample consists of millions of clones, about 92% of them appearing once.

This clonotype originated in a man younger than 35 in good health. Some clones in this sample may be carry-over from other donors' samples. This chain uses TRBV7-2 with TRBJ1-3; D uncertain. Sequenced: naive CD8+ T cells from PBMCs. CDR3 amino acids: CASIIVTGSSSGNTIYF. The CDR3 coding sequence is TGTGCCAGCATCATTGTGACCGGCAGCAGCTCTGGAAACACCATATATTTT. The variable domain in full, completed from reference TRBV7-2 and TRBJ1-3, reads GAGVSQSPSNKVTEKGKDVELRCDPISGHTALYWYRQSLGQGLEFLIYFQGNSAPDKSGLPSDRFSAERTGGSVSTLTIQRTQQEDSAVYLCASIIVTGSSSGNTIYFGEGSWLTVV.